What follows are 19 T cell receptor beta chains derived from one specimen sequenced in a study of blood T cell repertoires in COVID-19. Clones were read by immunoSEQ multiplex PCR, and TCRdb kept only the in-frame ones, dropping some. The data hold under 200,000 clones, with 60% to 80% observed a single time. Source material: peripheral blood. The receptors here all came from a man in his 70s with acute or convalescent COVID-19.

This chain links TRBV15 with TRBJ2-1; D is possibly TRBD2 (7 bases). The germline V and J ends were trimmed by 0 bases and 3 bases, with 24 bases remaining between them. Germline V lookup: CDR1 LNHNV, CDR2 YYDKDF (reference sequence). This CDR3 region has 20 residues. For the CDR3, the DNA is TGTGCCACCAGCAGAGATCTAATACACAGGGCGGGAGATATCTACAATGAGCAGTTCTTC. Protein sequence: CATSRDLIHRAGDIYNEQFF.

The genes are TRBV6-5 and TRBJ2-1, with 7 bases matching TRBD1. Trimming cost V 6 bases and J 9 bases; bases outside gene matches: 5. The germline V gene encodes CDR1 MNHEY and CDR2 SVGAGI. The CDR3 is 12 residues long. The CDR3 nucleotides are TGTGCCAGCAGGACAGGGTTGAGTGAGCAGTTCTTC. Its translation: CASRTGLSEQFF.

The chain has TRBV15 and TRBJ2-1; 10 positions agree with TRBD1. The ends lost 3 bases at V and 9 bases at J; junction bases unmatched: 11. The CDR3 sequence is 16 residues long. Germline lookup yields CDR1 LNHNV and CDR2 YYDKDF (reference sequence). The CDR3 reads CATSRGRGGTGVEQFF. The CDR3, as DNA: TGTGCCACCAGCAGGGGGAGAGGAGGGACAGGGGTTGAGCAGTTCTTC. Combining the CDR3 with reference TRBV15 and TRBJ2-1 gives the whole variable domain DAMVIQNPRYQVTQFGKPVTLSCSQTLNHNVMYWYQQKSSQAPKLLFHYYDKDFNNEADTPDNFQSRRPNTSFCFLDIRSPGLGDTAMYLCATSRGRGGTGVEQFFGPGTRLTVL.

The chain recombines TRBV30 with TRBJ2-7, with 9 bases matching TRBD2. Trimming removed 2 bases from V and 5 bases from J; junction bases left unmatched: 7. The V gene's germline CDR1 is GTSNPN and CDR2 SVGIG (reference sequence). This CDR3 is built from 14 residues. CDR3 sequence: CAWSLAGVMNEQYF. The CDR3 coding sequence is TGTGCCTGGAGTTTAGCGGGAGTGATGAACGAGCAGTACTTC.

CDR3 residues: CASDPATGISKDYGYTF. The CDR3 nucleotides read TGTGCTAGTGACCCAGCGACAGGGATCAGTAAGGACTATGGCTACACCTTC. V gene TRBV12-5 combines with J gene TRBJ1-2, with TRBD1 matching over 7 bases. CDR3 size: 17 residues. Germline CDR1 and CDR2: LGHNT and FRNRAP. The V segment lost 7 bases and the J segment 3 bases; nucleotides outside the gene matches: 17.

This chain connects TRBV18 to TRBJ1-4; 7 nucleotides match TRBD1. The germline V gene encodes CDR1 KGHSH and CDR2 LQKENI. CDR3 length equals 15 residues. Trimming at V came to 3 bases and at J to 2 bases, leaving 3 bases not matched to a gene. The CDR3 region is CASSPGTATNEKLFF. Written as DNA, the CDR3 is TGTGCCAGCTCACCGGGGACAGCCACTAATGAAAAACTGTTTTTT. Supplemented by reference TRBV18 and TRBJ1-4, the full variable domain reads NAGVMQNPRHLVRRRGQEARLRCSPMKGHSHVYWYRQLPEEGLKFMVYLQKENIIDESGMPKERFSAEFPKEGPSILRIQQVVRGDSAAYFCASSPGTATNEKLFFGSGTQLSVL.

CDR3 amino acids: CASSLLGTTQETQYF. CDR3 nucleotides: TGTGCCAGCAGCTTACTGGGGACTACGCAAGAGACCCAGTACTTC. The chain links TRBV7-3 to TRBJ2-5, with 7 bases lining up with TRBD2. V gave up 2 bases and J gave up 2 bases; unmatched junction bases: 5. The V gene's germline CDR1 is SGHTA and CDR2 FQGTGA. The CDR3 loop spans 15 amino acids. Complete variable domain (other parts from reference TRBV7-3 and TRBJ2-5): GAGVSQTPSNKVTEKGKYVELRCDPISGHTALYWYRQSLGQGPEFLIYFQGTGAADDSGLPNDRFFAVRPEGSVSTLKIQRTERGDSAVYLCASSLLGTTQETQYFGPGTRLLVL.

V usage is TRBV10-3 and J usage is TRBJ1-3; the D is unclear. With 3 bases removed from V and 2 bases from J, the gap between germline ends came to 8 bases. The germline CDR1 and CDR2 sequences are ENHRY and SYGVKD. The CDR3 covers 14 residues. CDR3 sequence: CAISDLQAGNTIYF. The CDR3 DNA reads TGTGCCATCAGTGACCTTCAGGCTGGAAACACCATATATTTT.

Only a few counts were recorded for this clone. The J gene is TRBJ1-2, the V gene TRBV6-5; D call uncertain. The CDR3 runs to 14 residues. Germline loops: CDR1 MNHEY, CDR2 SVGAGI. The V and J ends lost 7 bases and 8 bases respectively, with 20 bases between them. The CDR3 is CASTTWAASVGYTF. The CDR3 coding sequence is TGTGCCAGCACCACTTGGGCCGCCTCGGTCGGCTACACCTTC.

The rearrangement links TRBV6-2 or TRBV6-3 to TRBJ1-2; tentative D call: TRBD1 (6 bases). The germline V gene has CDR1 MNHEY and CDR2 SVGEGT. The CDR3 is 16 amino acids. V shed 2 bases and J shed 4 bases, with 17 bases lying between them. The CDR3: CASSYTLGDTSYGYTF. The CDR3 nucleotides read TGTGCCAGCAGTTACACCTTGGGGGACACAAGCTATGGCTACACCTTC.

V and J are TRBV6-4 and TRBJ2-1, with D unresolved. Germline V CDR1 and CDR2: MRHNA, SNTAGT. The germline V and J ends were trimmed by 6 bases and 0 bases, with 9 bases remaining between them. The CDR3 runs to 14 residues. The CDR3: CASRKVSSYNEQFF. The CDR3, as DNA: TGTGCCAGCAGAAAAGTCAGCTCCTACAATGAGCAGTTCTTC.

V is TRBV19 and J is TRBJ1-2, with D perhaps TRBD1 (6 bases). The CDR3 contains 15 residues. The V end lost 3 bases, the J end lost 6 bases, and 17 bases lay between the germline ends. Germline-derived CDR1 and CDR2 are LNHDA and SQIVND (reference sequence). The CDR3 is CASSIPAGTFNGYTF. DNA of the CDR3: TGTGCCAGTAGTATCCCCGCCGGGACATTCAATGGCTACACCTTC.

The rearrangement joins TRBV18 to TRBJ2-1, with D maybe TRBD2 (5 bases). Between the trimmed V and J ends, which lost 5 bases and 8 bases, there was a span of 16 bases. The CDR3 contains 14 residues. Germline V gives CDR1 KGHSH, CDR2 LQKENI. DNA for the CDR3: TGTGCCAGCTCAACTTCTAGCAAGGGTGATGAGCAGTTCTTC. Translated: CASSTSSKGDEQFF.

This clone was seen a single time. The chain carries TRBV11-2 and TRBJ2-5; 11 positions match TRBD1. Trimming at V came to 5 bases and at J to 5 bases, leaving 4 bases not matched to a gene. Germline V gene sequence: CDR1 SGHAT, CDR2 FQNNGV. The CDR3 has 14 residues. Here the CDR3 DNA reads TGTGCCAGCAGCCCGGACAGGGGGCACGAGACCCAGTACTTC. It codes for CASSPDRGHETQYF.

This chain joins TRBV18 and TRBJ1-5; TRBD1 might be the D (5 bases). Germline V lookup: CDR1 KGHSH, CDR2 LQKENI. V lost 3 bases and J 2 bases, leaving 11 bases between the germline ends. The CDR3 sequence is 15 residues long. The CDR3 spells CASSPKQVGNQPQHF. The CDR3 DNA reads TGTGCCAGCTCACCCAAACAGGTCGGCAATCAGCCCCAGCATTTT.

This sequence joins TRBV20-1 and TRBJ2-2, with 8 bases that match TRBD1. Germline assignment: CDR1 DFQATT and CDR2 SNEGSKA (reference sequence). The V and J ends lost 3 bases and 5 bases, in that order; junction bases with no gene match: 11. This CDR3 contains 16 residues. CDR3 sequence: CSASAPGQEGTGELFF. CDR3 nucleotide sequence: TGCAGTGCTAGTGCGCCGGGACAGGAAGGAACCGGGGAGCTGTTTTTT.

The V gene is TRBV7-8, the J gene TRBJ2-1; 7 bases line up with TRBD2. Per germline, CDR1 SGHVS and CDR2 FQNEAQ. V dropped 6 bases and J dropped 4; count of bases not matched to a gene: 12. This CDR3 has 16 amino acids. The CDR3 protein is CASREVASSGYNEQFF. In DNA form, the CDR3 reads TGTGCCAGCAGAGAAGTAGCGTCTAGCGGATACAATGAGCAGTTCTTC.

The chain employs TRBV12-5 and TRBJ1-4; D remains ambiguous. V gave up 3 bases and J gave up 0 bases, with 14 bases separating them. CDR1 is LGHNT and CDR2 is FRNRAP in the germline V gene. This CDR3 has 17 residues. CDR3 in DNA: TGTGCTAGTGGTTTAGGCCTCCAGGCGCCAACTAATGAAAAACTGTTTTTT. Protein sequence: CASGLGLQAPTNEKLFF.

This sequence joins TRBV10-1 and TRBJ1-6; unclear D gene. V was shortened by 6 bases and J by 5 bases, with 8 bases between the two germline ends. Germline V lookup: CDR1 WNHNN, CDR2 SYGVQD (reference sequence). CDR3 length: 13 amino acids. CDR3 sequence (DNA): TGCGCCAGCAGCGCCAACAATAATTCACCCCTCCACTTT. Translating it yields CASSANNNSPLHF.